This T cell receptor (beta chain) came from a study of T cell responses to AZD1222 COVID-19 vaccine. This clone was seen a single time. Some clones are missing from TCRdb's copy, which holds only in-frame ones; the method was immunoSEQ multiplex PCR. Of fewer than 120,000 clones in the sample, roughly four fifths are singletons; the top ten hold approximately 4.6%. CDR1 and CDR2 (germline): MGHRA, YSYEKL. Trimming shortened V by 1 base and J by 2 bases, and 19 bases separated the two germline ends. The CDR3 has 18 residues. The starting material was peripheral blood, obtained on day 0 of AZD1222 vaccination. The chain employs TRBV4-1 and TRBJ2-3, with D perhaps matching TRBD1 (6 bases). The TCR comes from an adult in good health. The CDR3 DNA reads TGCGCCAGCAGCCAAGGGTCCTGGGGGCTTCAGGTCACAGATACGCAGTATTTT. This gives the protein CASSQGSWGLQVTDTQYF.